Reported below is one T cell receptor beta chain. The antigen is unknown. This sample is part of a study of T cells in localized non-small cell lung cancer. Measured with immunoSEQ multiplex PCR; TCRdb has only the in-frame clones, and not every one. The sample yields tens of thousands of clones, approximately 90% seen once. Whole-study results and caveats: Tumor trailed uninvolved adjacent lung in T cell clonality, which peaked there.

The source is a male donor at least 60 years old with stage III squamous cell lung carcinoma. The sample in question was peripheral blood, obtained before any cancer treatment.

The CDR3 here is CAISEGLAATQYF. CDR3 DNA: TGTGCCATCAGTGAGGGACTAGCGGCTACGCAGTATTTT. This chain connects TRBV10-3 to TRBJ2-3; 10 nucleotides align to TRBD2. With V trimmed by 2 bases and J by 8 bases, 1 base remained unmatched. CDR1 is ENHRY, CDR2 SYGVKD, per germline. The CDR3 contains 13 residues.